The rows below give T cell receptor beta chains drawn from one sample of a study of T cells in Graves' hyperthyroidism and ophthalmopathy. TCRdb fed the multiplex PCR reads into MiXCR, producing one record per CDR3 protein. The sample includes around 600,000 distinct CDR3 sequences, approximately 15% of them seen just once. Sequencing input: blood. Receptors originate from a woman in her forties with Graves' ophthalmopathy. CDR3s include the opening cysteine and the closing phenylalanine or tryptophan. Each record gives: CDR3 length, clone size, V gene, D gene, J gene, CDR3 protein, CDR3 DNA. The D gene is left open where the match is weak. The listing skips clone size in some rows; elsewhere it reads once, few, many or a size class.

CDR3 length: 14
clone size: many
V gene: TRBV2
D gene: NA
J gene: TRBJ2-3
CDR3 protein: CASSEGVQAPPQYF
CDR3 DNA: TGTGCCAGCAGTGAAGGGGTCCAGGCCCCCCCGCAGTATTTT

CDR3 length: 15
clone size: NA
V gene: TRBV6-2/TRBV6-3
D gene: TRBD2
J gene: TRBJ2-7
CDR3 protein: CASSATSGSPVEQYF
CDR3 DNA: TGTGCCAGCAGTGCGACTAGCGGGTCCCCTGTGGAGCAGTACTTC

CDR3 length: 17
clone size: many
V gene: TRBV5-5
D gene: TRBD2
J gene: TRBJ2-3
CDR3 protein: CASSLPLAGGSTDTQYF
CDR3 DNA: TGTGCCAGCAGCTTGCCCCTAGCGGGAGGGAGCACAGATACGCAGTATTTT

CDR3 length: 15
clone size: many
V gene: TRBV30
D gene: TRBD2
J gene: TRBJ2-7
CDR3 protein: CAWSVRRGISYEQYF
CDR3 DNA: TGTGCCTGGAGTGTACGGCGGGGGATCTCCTACGAGCAGTACTTC

CDR3 length: 13
clone size: many
V gene: TRBV5-5
D gene: NA
J gene: TRBJ2-7
CDR3 protein: CASSLAHAYEQYF
CDR3 DNA: TGTGCCAGCAGCTTGGCCCACGCCTACGAGCAGTACTTC

CDR3 length: 16
clone size: many
V gene: TRBV27
D gene: TRBD2
J gene: TRBJ2-3
CDR3 protein: CASSNLAGGPSDTQYF
CDR3 DNA: TGTGCCAGCAGTAACCTAGCGGGGGGGCCGTCAGATACGCAGTATTTT

CDR3 length: 12
clone size: many
V gene: TRBV6-1
D gene: NA
J gene: TRBJ1-1
CDR3 protein: CASSSTAGTAFF
CDR3 DNA: TGTGCCAGCAGTTCGACGGCGGGGACTGCTTTCTTT

CDR3 length: 16
clone size: once
V gene: TRBV20-1
D gene: TRBD2
J gene: TRBJ2-3
CDR3 protein: CSAAPAGGGVRDTQYF
CDR3 DNA: TGCAGTGCCGCGCCCGCGGGCGGGGGGGTCCGGGATACGCAGTATTTT

CDR3 length: 13
clone size: many
V gene: TRBV5-1
D gene: NA
J gene: TRBJ2-3
CDR3 protein: CASTMTNSRTQYF
CDR3 DNA: TGCGCCAGCACTATGACTAATTCTAGGACGCAGTATTTT

CDR3 length: 15
clone size: many
V gene: TRBV6-1
D gene: TRBD1
J gene: TRBJ1-1
CDR3 protein: CASSESGTGGPEAFF
CDR3 DNA: TGTGCCAGCAGTGAAAGCGGGACAGGTGGTCCTGAAGCTTTCTTT

CDR3 length: 18
clone size: few
V gene: TRBV20-1
D gene: NA
J gene: TRBJ2-3
CDR3 protein: CSACDTDSVVEHTNTQYF
CDR3 DNA: TGCAGTGCCTGCGATACGGACTCCGTCGTAGAACACACAAATACGCAGTATTTT

CDR3 length: 13
clone size: many
V gene: TRBV5-1
D gene: NA
J gene: TRBJ2-3
CDR3 protein: CASSPGDLDTQYF
CDR3 DNA: TGCGCCAGCAGCCCGGGGGACCTAGATACGCAGTATTTT

CDR3 length: 15
clone size: few
V gene: TRBV6-1
D gene: TRBD2
J gene: TRBJ2-3
CDR3 protein: CASTPGGRGPDTQYF
CDR3 DNA: TGTGCCAGCACCCCCGGGGGGAGGGGTCCAGATACGCAGTATTTT

CDR3 length: 12
clone size: NA
V gene: TRBV30
D gene: TRBD1
J gene: TRBJ1-1
CDR3 protein: CEQGHDSTEAFF
CDR3 DNA: TGTGAACAGGGGCATGACAGCACTGAAGCTTTCTTT

CDR3 length: 16
clone size: many
V gene: TRBV20-1
D gene: TRBD2
J gene: TRBJ2-2
CDR3 protein: CSARPSGGPNTGELFF
CDR3 DNA: TGCAGTGCTAGACCTAGCGGGGGGCCGAACACCGGGGAGCTGTTTTTT

CDR3 length: 15
clone size: many
V gene: TRBV5-1
D gene: TRBD1
J gene: TRBJ2-1
CDR3 protein: CASTPGQGLYNEQFF
CDR3 DNA: TGCGCCAGCACCCCGGGACAGGGGCTTTACAATGAGCAGTTCTTC

CDR3 length: 15
clone size: many
V gene: TRBV11-2
D gene: NA
J gene: TRBJ2-1
CDR3 protein: CASSRLHQDVDEQFF
CDR3 DNA: TGTGCCAGCAGTCGGCTTCACCAAGATGTGGATGAGCAGTTCTTC

CDR3 length: 14
clone size: NA
V gene: TRBV11-2
D gene: NA
J gene: TRBJ1-4
CDR3 protein: CASNLGGGNDQLFF
CDR3 DNA: TGTGCCAGCAACCTAGGGGGTGGTAATGATCAACTGTTTTTT

CDR3 length: 16
clone size: many
V gene: TRBV6-5
D gene: TRBD2
J gene: TRBJ2-1
CDR3 protein: CASSYSSSGGYNEQFF
CDR3 DNA: TGTGCCAGCAGTTACTCGTCTAGCGGGGGCTACAATGAGCAGTTCTTC

CDR3 length: 13
clone size: few
V gene: TRBV20-1
D gene: TRBD2
J gene: TRBJ2-3
CDR3 protein: CSAGGGSSPSQYF
CDR3 DNA: TGCAGTGCAGGCGGGGGTTCCAGCCCTTCGCAGTATTTT

CDR3 length: 16
clone size: many
V gene: TRBV30
D gene: NA
J gene: TRBJ1-5
CDR3 protein: CAWSVSQPASNQPQHF
CDR3 DNA: TGTGCCTGGAGTGTGTCTCAGCCAGCTAGCAATCAGCCCCAGCATTTT

CDR3 length: 13
clone size: few
V gene: TRBV27
D gene: NA
J gene: TRBJ2-2
CDR3 protein: CASYSVNTGELFF
CDR3 DNA: TGTGCCAGCTACTCTGTGAACACCGGGGAGCTGTTTTTT

CDR3 length: 15
clone size: NA
V gene: TRBV18
D gene: TRBD1
J gene: TRBJ2-1
CDR3 protein: CASSPNRGYVDEQSF
CDR3 DNA: TGTGCCAGCTCACCAAACAGGGGTTACGTCGATGAGCAGTCCTTC

CDR3 length: 14
clone size: NA
V gene: TRBV2
D gene: NA
J gene: TRBJ2-2
CDR3 protein: CVTKGEARTGELLF
CDR3 DNA: TGTGTTACCAAGGGGGAGGCGAGGACCGGGGAGCTGCTTTTT

CDR3 length: 14
clone size: many
V gene: TRBV7-3
D gene: NA
J gene: TRBJ1-1
CDR3 protein: CASSRGGMDTEAFF
CDR3 DNA: TGTGCCAGCAGCAGGGGGGGCATGGACACTGAAGCTTTCTTT

CDR3 length: 18
clone size: NA
V gene: TRBV12-3/TRBV12-4
D gene: TRBD2
J gene: TRBJ2-1
CDR3 protein: CASSSPAGGRGLYNEQFF
CDR3 DNA: TGTGCCAGCAGTTCCCCCGCGGGGGGTAGGGGACTCTACAATGAGCAGTTCTTC

CDR3 length: 13
clone size: NA
V gene: TRBV12-3/TRBV12-4
D gene: NA
J gene: TRBJ2-2
CDR3 protein: CASRHRFAGELFF
CDR3 DNA: TGTGCCAGCAGGCACAGGTTCGCCGGGGAACTGTTTTTT

CDR3 length: 14
clone size: once
V gene: TRBV15
D gene: TRBD2
J gene: TRBJ2-3
CDR3 protein: CATSRLAGADTQYF
CDR3 DNA: TGTGCCACCAGCAGACTAGCGGGAGCAGATACGCAGTATTTT

CDR3 length: 15
clone size: many
V gene: TRBV3-1
D gene: NA
J gene: TRBJ1-6
CDR3 protein: CASSQDRAGVSPLHF
CDR3 DNA: TGTGCCAGCAGCCAAGATCGGGCCGGGGTTTCACCCCTCCACTTT

CDR3 length: 15
clone size: few
V gene: TRBV19
D gene: TRBD2
J gene: TRBJ2-3
CDR3 protein: CASSIGGRSIDTQYF
CDR3 DNA: TGTGCCAGTAGTATTGGCGGGAGGTCGATAGATACGCAGTATTTT

CDR3 length: 17
clone size: many
V gene: TRBV18
D gene: TRBD1
J gene: TRBJ2-3
CDR3 protein: CASSPGQGAASTDTQYF
CDR3 DNA: TGTGCCAGCTCACCGGGACAGGGGGCCGCTAGCACAGATACGCAGTATTTT

CDR3 length: 16
clone size: many
V gene: TRBV2
D gene: TRBD2
J gene: TRBJ2-3
CDR3 protein: CASSPQGTSATDTQYF
CDR3 DNA: TGTGCCAGCAGTCCCCAGGGGACTAGCGCGACAGATACGCAGTATTTT

CDR3 length: 14
clone size: NA
V gene: TRBV5-4
D gene: NA
J gene: TRBJ2-5
CDR3 protein: CASTPLGGQETQYF
CDR3 DNA: TGTGCCAGCACCCCCCTCGGGGGACAAGAGACCCAGTACTTC

CDR3 length: 16
clone size: many
V gene: TRBV7-9
D gene: NA
J gene: TRBJ1-1
CDR3 protein: CASSLAADIMNTEAFF
CDR3 DNA: TGTGCCAGCAGCTTAGCGGCTGACATCATGAACACTGAAGCTTTCTTT

CDR3 length: 11
clone size: many
V gene: TRBV20-1
D gene: NA
J gene: TRBJ2-1
CDR3 protein: CSARGADEQFF
CDR3 DNA: TGCAGTGCTAGGGGGGCCGATGAGCAGTTCTTC

CDR3 length: 11
clone size: NA
V gene: TRBV20-1
D gene: NA
J gene: TRBJ2-7
CDR3 protein: CSATGIYEQYF
CDR3 DNA: TGCAGTGCAACAGGGATCTACGAGCAGTACTTC

CDR3 length: 15
clone size: NA
V gene: TRBV15
D gene: NA
J gene: TRBJ1-5
CDR3 protein: CATSRDWTERAPQHF
CDR3 DNA: TGTGCCACCAGCAGAGATTGGACCGAGCGGGCACCCCAGCATTTT

CDR3 length: 16
clone size: many
V gene: TRBV12-3/TRBV12-4
D gene: NA
J gene: TRBJ2-3
CDR3 protein: CASSPLGGPYQDTQYF
CDR3 DNA: TGTGCCAGCAGCCCCCTAGGAGGGCCCTACCAGGATACGCAGTATTTT

CDR3 length: 13
clone size: many
V gene: TRBV12-3/TRBV12-4
D gene: NA
J gene: TRBJ1-5
CDR3 protein: CASSLAGNQPQHF
CDR3 DNA: TGTGCCAGCAGCTTAGCGGGGAATCAGCCCCAGCATTTT